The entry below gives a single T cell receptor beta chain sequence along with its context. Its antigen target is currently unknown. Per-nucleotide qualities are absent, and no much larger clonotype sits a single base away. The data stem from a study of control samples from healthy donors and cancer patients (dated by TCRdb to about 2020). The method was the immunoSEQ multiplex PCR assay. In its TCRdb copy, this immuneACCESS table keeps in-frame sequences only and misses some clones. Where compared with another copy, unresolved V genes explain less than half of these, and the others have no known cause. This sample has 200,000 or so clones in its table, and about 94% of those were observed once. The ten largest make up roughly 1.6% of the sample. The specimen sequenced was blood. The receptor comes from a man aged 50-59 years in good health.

In nucleotide form, the sequence is TGTGCCAGCAGCCATTGGGCTGACAGGGTGGACACAGATACGCAGTATTTT. This yields the protein CASSHWADRVDTDTQYF. This chain joins TRBV3-1 (or the pseudogene TRBV3-2) to TRBJ2-3; 7 middle bases align to TRBD1. The CDR3 measures 17 amino acids from cysteine to phenylalanine. The sequence is cut down to CDR3 DNA, 51 bases in frame from base 1. Trimming takes 3 bases off V and 2 bases off J; junction bases not matched to a gene: 11. The germline V gene (reference sequence) provides CDR1 LGHDT and CDR2 YNNKEL.